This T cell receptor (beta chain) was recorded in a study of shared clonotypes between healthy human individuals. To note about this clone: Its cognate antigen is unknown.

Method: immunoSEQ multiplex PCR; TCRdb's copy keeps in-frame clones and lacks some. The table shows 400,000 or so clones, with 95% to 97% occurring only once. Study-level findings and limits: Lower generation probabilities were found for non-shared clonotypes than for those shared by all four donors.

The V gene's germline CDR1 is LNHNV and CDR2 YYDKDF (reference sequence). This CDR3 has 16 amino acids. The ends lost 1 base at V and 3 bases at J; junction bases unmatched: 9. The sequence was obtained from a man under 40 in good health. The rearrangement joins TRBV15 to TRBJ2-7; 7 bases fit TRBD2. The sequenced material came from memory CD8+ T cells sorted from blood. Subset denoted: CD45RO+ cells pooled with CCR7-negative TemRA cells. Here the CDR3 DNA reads TGTGCCACCAGCAGAGCGGCGACTGGGGGGGTCTACGAGCAGTACTTC. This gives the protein CATSRAATGGVYEQYF.